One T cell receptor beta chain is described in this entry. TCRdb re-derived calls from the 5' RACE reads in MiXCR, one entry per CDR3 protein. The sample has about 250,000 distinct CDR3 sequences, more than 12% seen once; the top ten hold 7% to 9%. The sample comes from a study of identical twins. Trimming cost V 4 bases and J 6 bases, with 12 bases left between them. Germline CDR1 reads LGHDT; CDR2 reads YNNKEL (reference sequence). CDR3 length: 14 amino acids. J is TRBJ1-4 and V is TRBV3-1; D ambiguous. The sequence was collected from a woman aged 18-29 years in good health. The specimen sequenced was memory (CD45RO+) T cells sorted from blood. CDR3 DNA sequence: TGTGCCAGCAGCCGGACGGTCACTGATGAAAAACTGTTTTTT. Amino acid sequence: CASSRTVTDEKLFF.